Listed below are T cell receptor beta chains from one sample, sequenced in a study of cytomegalovirus exposure and HLA in healthy donors. The assay was immunoSEQ multiplex PCR, and TCRdb's table has in-frame clones only and misses some. The sample records about 130,000 clones, roughly three quarters being singletons. Sequenced material: PBMCs. These TCRs come from a man aged 35 to 55 in good health and CMV-seronegative. Both conserved end residues are part of each CDR3. Each record gives: D gene, J gene, V gene, clone size, CDR3 DNA, CDR3 protein. A D gene is named only where the DNA matches it firmly. The size entry is marked missing in some rows and otherwise reads once, few, many or a size class.

- | TRBJ2-1 | TRBV7-8 | - | TGTGCCAGCAGCTCCCGGGAGACCGGGTACAATGAGCAGTTCTTC | CASSSRETGYNEQFF
TRBD1 | TRBJ2-7 | TRBV7-7 | - | TGTGCCAGCAGCCCCCACCCTGTAGGACAGGGAACCTACGAGCAGTACTTC | CASSPHPVGQGTYEQYF
- | TRBJ2-2 | TRBV29-1 | - | TGCAGCGTGACCGTGACAGGAAAAAACGGGGAGCTGTTTTTT | CSVTVTGKNGELFF
TRBD1 | TRBJ1-2 | TRBV29-1 | - | TGCAGCGTTATACAGGGGAGCTATGGCTACACCTTC | CSVIQGSYGYTF
TRBD2 | TRBJ2-7 | TRBV6-5 | - | TGTGCCAGCAGGGGACTAGCGGGGTTCAACGAGCAGTACTTC | CASRGLAGFNEQYF
- | TRBJ2-5 | TRBV4-3 | - | TGCGCCAGCAGCCAAGGGGCCTACCAGGGGGAGACCCAGTACTTC | CASSQGAYQGETQYF
TRBD1 | TRBJ2-7 | TRBV6-1 | - | TGTGCCAGCAACGGACAGGGTCGCAGCGAGCAGTACTTC | CASNGQGRSEQYF
- | TRBJ1-4 | TRBV21-1 | once | TGTGCCATCCCAGGAAAACTGTTTTTT | CAIPGKLFF
- | TRBJ2-5 | TRBV29-1 | - | TGCAGCGTTGATGTGCTGCGGATTTGGGAGACCCAGTACTTC | CSVDVLRIWETQYF
TRBD1 | TRBJ1-6 | TRBV7-9 | - | TGTGCCAGCAGCGCGGGACAGGGGGATTCACCCCTCCACTTT | CASSAGQGDSPLHF
- | TRBJ1-1 | TRBV27 | - | TGTGCCAGCAGTTTGGAACAGGAGGGGAACACTGAAGCTTTCTTT | CASSLEQEGNTEAFF
TRBD2 | TRBJ2-5 | TRBV12-5 | - | TGTGCTAGTGGGCGACCGGGACTAGCGGGGGCCCAAGAGACCCAGTACTTC | CASGRPGLAGAQETQYF
TRBD1 | TRBJ1-4 | TRBV19 | - | TGTGCCAGTAGTTCAAAGGGACAGGGGAGTGAAAAACTGTTTTTT | CASSSKGQGSEKLFF
- | TRBJ2-7 | TRBV7-2 | - | TGTGCCAGCAGCTTAGGCGGGGGCGCGGAATACGAGCAGTACTTC | CASSLGGGAEYEQYF
- | TRBJ2-3 | TRBV12-2 | - | TGTGCAAGTCGCTTAGTTCCTAGCGGGGGGCCGCTGAGCACAGATACGCAGTATTTT | CASRLVPSGGPLSTDTQYF
- | TRBJ1-2 | TRBV28 | - | TGTGCCAGCGGCCTTCTGGTGGCTTCATCCAACTATGGCTACACCTTC | CASGLLVASSNYGYTF
TRBD1 | TRBJ1-5 | TRBV7-2 | - | TGTGCCAGCAGCGTGGACAGGGGGTTTGTTCAGCCCCAGCATTTT | CASSVDRGFVQPQHF
TRBD1 | TRBJ2-7 | TRBV4-1 | - | TGCGCCAGCAGCCCCTCAGGGGGCCCCTACGAGCAGTACTTC | CASSPSGGPYEQYF
TRBD1 | TRBJ1-2 | TRBV4-3 | - | TGCGCCAGCAGCCGGACAGGGGCTATCGATGGCTACACCTTC | CASSRTGAIDGYTF
TRBD2 | TRBJ2-3 | TRBV5-4 | - | TGTGCCAGCAGCACCTTACTAGCGGGAGGATTGGATACGCAGTATTTT | CASSTLLAGGLDTQYF
- | TRBJ2-2 | TRBV4-2 | - | TGTGCCAGCAGCCAAGACATATTTTATTCAGGGAACACCGGGGAGCTGTTTTTT | CASSQDIFYSGNTGELFF
- | TRBJ2-7 | TRBV27 | - | TGTGCCAGCGGCAACGGGGGCTCCTACGAGCAGTACTTC | CASGNGGSYEQYF
- | TRBJ1-2 | TRBV5-1 | - | TGCGCCAGCAGCCCCAATGCGGTCTCCCGGGTTGGCTACACCTTC | CASSPNAVSRVGYTF
TRBD1 | TRBJ1-2 | TRBV7-9 | - | TGTGCCAGCAGCTTCTCCATCGGGGGACAGGGCCCCTATGGCTACACCTTC | CASSFSIGGQGPYGYTF
- | TRBJ1-2 | TRBV7-7 | - | TGTGCCAGCAGCTTAGTACGGGATGGCTACACCTTC | CASSLVRDGYTF
TRBD2 | TRBJ2-3 | TRBV28 | - | TGTGCCAGCAGTTTATGGACTAGCGGAACACCAGATACGCAGTATTTT | CASSLWTSGTPDTQYF
TRBD1 | TRBJ1-1 | TRBV4-1 | - | TGCGCCAGCAGCCACCAGGGGGCTGGAGCTGAAGCTTTCTTT | CASSHQGAGAEAFF
- | TRBJ2-7 | TRBV20-1 | - | TGCAGTGTCACGGAGTTTTACGAGCAGTACTTC | CSVTEFYEQYF
TRBD1 | TRBJ2-5 | TRBV7-2 | once | TGTGCCAGCAGCCGGGCGGGACAGGGGCCCCCCCAACTAGAGACCCAGTACTTC | CASSRAGQGPPQLETQYF
- | TRBJ1-1 | TRBV7-2 | - | TGTGCCAGCAGCATCAGCGGGGCAGCGAACACTGAAGCTTTCTTT | CASSISGAANTEAFF
- | TRBJ2-5 | TRBV7-9 | - | TGTGCCAGCAGCTATCTAGGACGGGAGATGGTCCAGACCCAGTACTTC | CASSYLGREMVQTQYF
- | TRBJ2-2 | TRBV11-2 | few | TGTGCCAGCAGCTTACAACCAGGGGCGTTAGACGGGGAGCTGTTTTTT | CASSLQPGALDGELFF
- | TRBJ1-1 | TRBV6-1 | once | TGTGCCAGCAGTGAAAAATCCGCCAGGGCCGACGCTGAAGCTTTCTTT | CASSEKSARADAEAFF
- | TRBJ2-7 | TRBV7-2 | - | TGTGCCAGCAGCCCCTTCCCCAGAGCGCGCGACGAGCAGTACTTC | CASSPFPRARDEQYF
- | TRBJ2-3 | TRBV5-1 | few | TGCGCCAGCAGCTTGGCGCGGCGGGGGCTCGAGGATACGCAGTATTTT | CASSLARRGLEDTQYF
- | TRBJ2-7 | TRBV18 | - | TGTGCCAGCTCCCGCGGGGACGGGAGCTCCTACGAGCAGTACTTC | CASSRGDGSSYEQYF
TRBD1 | TRBJ1-3 | TRBV4-3 | - | TGCGCCAGCAGCCAAAGGGGACAGGGGAACGGAAACACCATATATTTT | CASSQRGQGNGNTIYF
- | TRBJ2-7 | TRBV5-4 | - | TGTGCCAGCAGCTTAATCCAGGGGCAATCCGAGCAGTACTTC | CASSLIQGQSEQYF
- | TRBJ1-1 | TRBV20-1 | - | TGCAGTGCTAACAGCGGGTCTGAAGCTTTCTTT | CSANSGSEAFF
TRBD1 | TRBJ2-7 | TRBV9 | - | TGTGCCAGCAGCGTAGAAGAAGGGGGCGTCAGCTACGAGCAGTACTTC | CASSVEEGGVSYEQYF
- | TRBJ2-1 | TRBV4-3 | - | TGCGCCAGCAGCCAAATATTAACGGGAGTTAGAAATGAGCAGTTCTTC | CASSQILTGVRNEQFF
TRBD2 | TRBJ2-1 | TRBV19 | - | TGTGCCAGTAGGCCCGGGACTAGCGGGAGCTCCTACAATGAGCAGTTCTTC | CASRPGTSGSSYNEQFF
TRBD1 | TRBJ2-7 | TRBV7-8 | - | TGTGCCAGCAGCTTAGAGCGCGAAACAGGGGGCGGTCATCCCCAGTACTTC | CASSLERETGGGHPQYF
TRBD1 | TRBJ2-7 | TRBV2 | - | TGTGCCAGCAGTGAAGGGGTGACAGGGGATGAACCTCGTGAGTACTTC | CASSEGVTGDEPREYF
- | TRBJ1-4 | TRBV7-2 | - | TGTGCCAGCAGCTTAGAACCCAGGGAAAAACTGTTTTTT | CASSLEPREKLFF
TRBD1 | TRBJ1-6 | TRBV10-1 | - | TGCGCCAGCAAAAGGGACAGGGGAGGATCACCCCTCCACTTT | CASKRDRGGSPLHF
TRBD2 | TRBJ2-2 | TRBV14 | - | TGTGCCAGCAGCCAAGTGGCCCTACTAGCGGAACTCACCGGGGAGCTGTTTTTT | CASSQVALLAELTGELFF
- | TRBJ2-7 | TRBV7-9 | - | TGTGCCGTCAGCCCGGACTCCCCCTACGAGCAGTACTTC | CAVSPDSPYEQYF
- | TRBJ2-7 | TRBV10-2 | - | TGCGCCAGCATTTCCCAGGGCTACGAGCAGTACTTC | CASISQGYEQYF
TRBD1 | TRBJ1-3 | TRBV28 | - | TGTGCCAGCAGCCGAGCGGGGACAGGGGGCTTATCGAGGGGAAACACCATATATTTT | CASSRAGTGGLSRGNTIYF
TRBD2 | TRBJ2-7 | TRBV28 | - | TGTGCCAGCAGTGACACTAGCGGGAGAAACGAGCAGTACTTC | CASSDTSGRNEQYF
- | TRBJ2-3 | TRBV6-5 | - | TGTGCCAGCAGTCAGGGCTCGCCGGATACGCAGTATTTT | CASSQGSPDTQYF
- | TRBJ1-1 | TRBV4-3 | many | TGCGCCAGCAGCCCTACCACAGGAGTATTGAAAACTGAAGCTTTCTTT | CASSPTTGVLKTEAFF